These T cell receptor beta chains were read from a single sample in a study of beta chain features in type 1 diabetes. TCRdb's table, derived via immunoSEQ multiplex PCR, lists solely in-frame clones and lacks some. The data contain around 350,000 clones, over 10% of them seen just once; the ten biggest clones take up around 0.015%. The sequenced sample was naive CD4+ T cells from blood. The origin of the receptors is a man aged 18 to 29 in good health. Each CDR3 is given with its conserved first and last residue. Each record gives: D gene, clone size, V gene, J gene, CDR3 protein, CDR3 DNA. The D gene is left open where the match is weak. Size tells how often a clone was seen (once, few, many) or the class of an expanded clone, and some rows leave it out.

D gene: NA; clone size: few; V gene: TRBV18; J gene: TRBJ1-1; CDR3 protein: CASSPLSVNTEAFF; CDR3 DNA: TGTGCCAGCTCACCACTGTCAGTGAACACTGAAGCTTTCTTT
D gene: NA; clone size: NA; V gene: TRBV6-5; J gene: TRBJ1-2; CDR3 protein: CASSAGVYGYTF; CDR3 DNA: TGTGCCAGCAGTGCAGGGGTTTATGGCTACACCTTC
D gene: NA; clone size: NA; V gene: TRBV7-7; J gene: TRBJ2-2; CDR3 protein: CASSLGGVSTTGELFF; CDR3 DNA: TGTGCTAGCAGCTTAGGAGGAGTGTCGACCACCGGGGAGCTGTTTTTT
D gene: NA; clone size: NA; V gene: TRBV6-5; J gene: TRBJ2-7; CDR3 protein: CASSLDIDLAEQYF; CDR3 DNA: TGTGCCAGCAGCCTGGACATTGATCTCGCGGAGCAGTACTTC
D gene: TRBD1; clone size: few; V gene: TRBV6-5; J gene: TRBJ1-6; CDR3 protein: CASSDRGYNSPLHF; CDR3 DNA: TGTGCCAGCAGTGACAGGGGTTATAATTCACCCCTCCACTTT
D gene: NA; clone size: NA; V gene: TRBV6-8; J gene: TRBJ1-6; CDR3 protein: CASSYNRSSYNSPLHF; CDR3 DNA: TGTGCCAGCAGTTACAACCGGAGCTCCTATAATTCACCCCTCCACTTT
D gene: NA; clone size: NA; V gene: TRBV29-1; J gene: TRBJ1-2; CDR3 protein: CSASPQGLTNYGYTF; CDR3 DNA: TGCAGCGCCTCACCCCAGGGGCTCACTAACTATGGCTACACCTTC
D gene: TRBD1; clone size: few; V gene: TRBV7-3; J gene: TRBJ2-1; CDR3 protein: CASSSKQGYEQFF; CDR3 DNA: TGTGCCAGCAGCTCCAAACAGGGGTATGAGCAGTTCTTC
D gene: TRBD2; clone size: few; V gene: TRBV4-3; J gene: TRBJ2-3; CDR3 protein: CASSQGPSGRTDTQYF; CDR3 DNA: TGCGCCAGCAGCCAAGGCCCTAGCGGGAGGACAGATACGCAGTATTTT
D gene: TRBD1; clone size: NA; V gene: TRBV6-5; J gene: TRBJ2-5; CDR3 protein: CASRDPTGPETQYF; CDR3 DNA: TGTGCCAGCAGAGACCCGACAGGGCCAGAGACCCAGTACTTC
D gene: NA; clone size: NA; V gene: TRBV9; J gene: TRBJ2-7; CDR3 protein: CASSVAPGVYEQYF; CDR3 DNA: TGTGCCAGCAGCGTAGCTCCGGGAGTCTACGAGCAGTACTTC
D gene: NA; clone size: few; V gene: TRBV15; J gene: TRBJ2-5; CDR3 protein: CATGQTGLGRQETQYF; CDR3 DNA: TGTGCCACCGGGCAAACAGGGTTGGGTCGCCAAGAGACCCAGTACTTC
D gene: TRBD1; clone size: few; V gene: TRBV19; J gene: TRBJ1-1; CDR3 protein: CASSRDRDANTEAFF; CDR3 DNA: TGTGCCAGTTCTCGGGACAGGGACGCGAACACTGAAGCTTTCTTT
D gene: TRBD2; clone size: few; V gene: TRBV6-6; J gene: TRBJ2-5; CDR3 protein: CASSLGGAGGETQYF; CDR3 DNA: TGTGCCAGCAGCCTCGGGGGAGCGGGAGGGGAGACCCAGTACTTC
D gene: TRBD1; clone size: few; V gene: TRBV25-1; J gene: TRBJ1-1; CDR3 protein: CASSAGQVGDAFF; CDR3 DNA: TGTGCCAGCAGTGCCGGACAGGTCGGTGACGCTTTCTTT
D gene: NA; clone size: NA; V gene: TRBV28; J gene: TRBJ1-1; CDR3 protein: CASRTGMNTEAFF; CDR3 DNA: TGTGCCAGCAGAACAGGGATGAACACTGAAGCTTTCTTT
D gene: NA; clone size: few; V gene: TRBV5-6; J gene: TRBJ2-4; CDR3 protein: CASSLAGNIQYF; CDR3 DNA: TGTGCCAGCAGCTTAGCGGGAAACATTCAGTACTTC
D gene: TRBD1; clone size: NA; V gene: TRBV27; J gene: TRBJ1-1; CDR3 protein: CASSIGQGTEAFF; CDR3 DNA: TGTGCCAGCAGTATAGGACAGGGCACTGAAGCTTTCTTT
D gene: TRBD2; clone size: NA; V gene: TRBV28; J gene: TRBJ2-7; CDR3 protein: CASIGTSGSYEQYF; CDR3 DNA: TGTGCCAGCATCGGGACTAGCGGGTCCTACGAGCAGTACTTC
D gene: NA; clone size: NA; V gene: TRBV4-2; J gene: TRBJ2-3; CDR3 protein: CASSQDPRLGTDTQYF; CDR3 DNA: TGTGCCAGCAGCCAAGACCCCAGACTAGGAACAGATACGCAGTATTTT
D gene: TRBD1; clone size: few; V gene: TRBV9; J gene: TRBJ2-1; CDR3 protein: CASSATGQGIGEQFF; CDR3 DNA: TGTGCCAGCAGCGCGACGGGACAGGGGATTGGTGAGCAGTTCTTC
D gene: TRBD1; clone size: NA; V gene: TRBV7-8; J gene: TRBJ1-6; CDR3 protein: CASSLPTSTGINSPLHF; CDR3 DNA: TGTGCCAGCAGCTTACCGACCTCGACAGGGATCAATTCACCCCTCCACTTT
D gene: NA; clone size: few; V gene: TRBV5-4; J gene: TRBJ2-1; CDR3 protein: CASSPGGQGFNEQFF; CDR3 DNA: TGTGCCAGCAGCCCAGGTGGTCAGGGGTTCAATGAGCAGTTCTTC
D gene: NA; clone size: few; V gene: TRBV27; J gene: TRBJ2-5; CDR3 protein: CASRPLGGGMQETQYF; CDR3 DNA: TGTGCCAGCAGGCCATTAGGGGGAGGGATGCAAGAGACCCAGTACTTC
D gene: NA; clone size: NA; V gene: TRBV7-2; J gene: TRBJ2-4; CDR3 protein: CASSLSTGTDIQYF; CDR3 DNA: TGTGCCAGCAGCTTAAGTACAGGGACGGACATTCAGTACTTC
D gene: NA; clone size: NA; V gene: TRBV7-2; J gene: TRBJ1-6; CDR3 protein: CASSLNLLFYNSPLHF; CDR3 DNA: TGTGCCAGCAGCTTAAACCTACTCTTCTATAATTCACCCCTCCACTTT
D gene: TRBD1; clone size: NA; V gene: TRBV5-1; J gene: TRBJ1-1; CDR3 protein: CASSVDRDTEAFF; CDR3 DNA: TGCGCCAGCAGCGTGGACAGGGACACTGAAGCTTTCTTT
D gene: NA; clone size: NA; V gene: TRBV11-3; J gene: TRBJ2-7; CDR3 protein: CASSPGMDSYEQYF; CDR3 DNA: TGTGCCAGCAGCCCGGGGATGGACTCCTACGAGCAGTACTTC
D gene: NA; clone size: few; V gene: TRBV30; J gene: TRBJ1-5; CDR3 protein: CAWSGGYGNQPQHF; CDR3 DNA: TGTGCCTGGAGTGGAGGTTATGGCAATCAGCCCCAGCATTTT
D gene: NA; clone size: NA; V gene: TRBV27; J gene: TRBJ2-5; CDR3 protein: CASSRRAGQETQYF; CDR3 DNA: TGTGCCAGCAGTCGAAGAGCGGGTCAAGAGACCCAGTACTTC
D gene: NA; clone size: few; V gene: TRBV25-1; J gene: TRBJ1-6; CDR3 protein: CASSSTGNSPLHF; CDR3 DNA: TGTGCCAGCAGTTCCACAGGGAATTCACCCCTCCACTTT
D gene: NA; clone size: NA; V gene: TRBV20-1; J gene: TRBJ1-2; CDR3 protein: CSARALNGYTF; CDR3 DNA: TGCAGTGCTAGAGCCCTTAATGGCTACACCTTC
D gene: NA; clone size: few; V gene: TRBV9; J gene: TRBJ2-4; CDR3 protein: CASSVGVALIKNIQYF; CDR3 DNA: TGTGCCAGCAGCGTAGGGGTAGCCCTAATCAAAAACATTCAGTACTTC
D gene: TRBD2; clone size: NA; V gene: TRBV9; J gene: TRBJ2-2; CDR3 protein: CASSVELAGAANTGELFF; CDR3 DNA: TGTGCCAGCAGCGTAGAATTAGCGGGGGCAGCTAACACCGGGGAGCTGTTTTTT
D gene: TRBD1; clone size: few; V gene: TRBV10-3; J gene: TRBJ1-2; CDR3 protein: CATVPGQGIIVGGYTF; CDR3 DNA: TGTGCCACCGTTCCGGGACAGGGGATTATAGTTGGCGGCTACACCTTC
D gene: TRBD1; clone size: few; V gene: TRBV6-4; J gene: TRBJ2-1; CDR3 protein: CASSVDRGSYNEQFF; CDR3 DNA: TGTGCCAGCAGTGTAGACAGGGGCTCCTACAATGAGCAGTTCTTC
D gene: TRBD1; clone size: few; V gene: TRBV28; J gene: TRBJ2-7; CDR3 protein: CASSFGQGDHEQYF; CDR3 DNA: TGTGCCAGCAGTTTCGGACAGGGTGACCACGAGCAGTACTTC
D gene: TRBD1; clone size: NA; V gene: TRBV30; J gene: TRBJ1-5; CDR3 protein: CAWRPTGSLNQPQHF; CDR3 DNA: TGTGCCTGGAGACCGACAGGGAGTCTCAATCAGCCCCAGCATTTT
D gene: TRBD2; clone size: few; V gene: TRBV5-1; J gene: TRBJ2-5; CDR3 protein: CASSPLTSGTGAQYF; CDR3 DNA: TGCGCCAGCAGCCCCTTGACTAGCGGGACGGGGGCCCAGTACTTC
D gene: NA; clone size: few; V gene: TRBV30; J gene: TRBJ2-2; CDR3 protein: CAWSGQLAWGGELFF; CDR3 DNA: TGTGCCTGGAGTGGTCAACTAGCTTGGGGCGGGGAGCTGTTTTTT
D gene: TRBD2; clone size: NA; V gene: TRBV19; J gene: TRBJ2-1; CDR3 protein: CASSEAGGGNEQFF; CDR3 DNA: TGTGCCAGTTCGGAAGCGGGAGGGGGGAATGAGCAGTTCTTC
D gene: NA; clone size: few; V gene: TRBV18; J gene: TRBJ1-1; CDR3 protein: CASSPQGGTEAFF; CDR3 DNA: TGTGCCAGCTCCCCCCAGGGAGGGACTGAAGCTTTCTTT
D gene: NA; clone size: few; V gene: TRBV7-3; J gene: TRBJ2-2; CDR3 protein: CASSWAGEIGELFF; CDR3 DNA: TGTGCCAGCAGCTGGGCAGGGGAAATCGGGGAGCTGTTTTTT